This TCR beta chain was sequenced in a study of shared clonotypes between healthy human individuals. Study overall: In total, the donors were two women and a few men aged 18 to 49. Study observations and caveats: Non-shared clonotypes displayed generation probabilities falling below those of clonotypes present in all four donors.

Data came from immunoSEQ multiplex PCR; TCRdb stores just in-frame clones and leaves some out. The data show around 2.3 million clones, 95% seen once. Study donors comprised healthy, HIV-negative adults devoid of recent acute infection or vaccination. This CDR3 is built from 15 residues. V lost 4 bases and J lost 1, with 15 bases in between. Germline V gene sequence: CDR1 SGHRS, CDR2 YFSETQ. With regard to this clone: Its antigen is undetermined.

Sequenced material: naive CD4+ T cells sorted from blood. Subset described: CD45RA+ positively selected. The gene calls are TRBV5-1 and TRBJ2-7; either TRBD1 or TRBD2 may fit D (5 bases each). This clonotype originated in a man between 18 and 29 years old in good health. As DNA, the CDR3 is TGCGCCAGCAGCGCGGAGGCAGGGCCGTCCTACGAGCAGTACTTC. Protein: CASSAEAGPSYEQYF.